A single T cell receptor (beta chain) is shown here with its context. Its antigen remains unknown. The data derive from a study of T cell responses to AZD1222 COVID-19 vaccine. Study-wide points: Possibly, clonal diversity was underestimated; donors were largely white British and included more females. Baseline serology detected seropositivity in only a handful of AZD1222 recipients. Reports indicate that nearly half of spike-specific TCRs are directed at unmutated variant regions.

Second-dose intervals near 4 or 12 weeks were combined. V lost 8 bases to trimming and J lost 1 base, with 20 bases between them. The CDR3 covers 16 residues. Germline lookup yields CDR1 SEHNR and CDR2 FQNEAQ (reference sequence). Assay: immunoSEQ multiplex PCR; the TCRdb copy retains only in-frame clones and omits some. The sample holds about 84,000 clones, approximately 83% seen once. The sequence was collected from an adult who received the AZD1222 COVID-19 vaccine. The input for sequencing was peripheral blood, taken 28 days after the second AZD1222 dose. The rearrangement uses TRBV7-9 and TRBJ1-1; D is undetermined. Here the CDR3 reads CASGSLGGHGNTEAFF. CDR3 nucleotide sequence: TGTGCCAGCGGATCCCTAGGAGGTCATGGGAACACTGAAGCTTTCTTT.